These T cell receptor beta chains were read from a single sample in a study of cytomegalovirus exposure and HLA in healthy donors. Sequencing was performed with immunoSEQ multiplex PCR; in TCRdb, only in-frame clones are kept and a portion is missing. This table has 80,000 to 100,000 clones, approximately 71% appearing once. Material: PBMCs. Receptor source: a woman younger than 30 in good health and CMV-seropositive. Both conserved end residues are part of each CDR3. The D gene is left open where the match is weak. Only part of the rows carry a size: once, few, many, or a class if the clone is expanded.

TRBJ1-2	TRBV5-4	.	.	CASSLAGEGYGYTF	TGTGCCAGCAGCTTGGCAGGGGAGGGCTATGGCTACACCTTC
TRBJ2-3	TRBV7-8	.	.	CASSLDTVGVGRAITDTQYF	TGTGCCAGCAGCTTAGATACGGTGGGAGTAGGGCGGGCGATCACAGATACGCAGTATTTT
TRBJ2-3	TRBV7-3	.	.	CASSHSGVQRTDTQYF	TGTGCCAGCAGCCACTCAGGGGTTCAGCGCACAGATACGCAGTATTTT
TRBJ1-4	TRBV6-1	.	.	CASSEMGGREKLFF	TGTGCCAGCAGTGAAATGGGTGGGCGTGAAAAACTGTTTTTT
TRBJ2-2	TRBV7-9	.	few	CASSFFSRGELFF	TGTGCCAGCAGCTTCTTCTCACGGGGGGAGCTGTTTTTT
TRBJ2-2	TRBV7-3	TRBD2	.	CASSLGLGGELFF	TGTGCCAGCAGCCTCGGACTAGGTGGGGAGCTGTTTTTT
TRBJ2-1	TRBV6-5	.	.	CASSPSLVPNEQFF	TGTGCCAGCAGCCCAAGCCTAGTCCCGAATGAGCAGTTCTTC
TRBJ1-3	TRBV28	TRBD1	.	CASNPTGGISGNTIYF	TGTGCCAGCAATCCGACAGGGGGCATCTCTGGAAACACCATATATTTT
TRBJ2-7	TRBV15	TRBD2	.	CATTPGRGYEQYF	TGTGCCACCACACCCGGGAGGGGCTACGAGCAGTACTTC
TRBJ2-1	TRBV2	TRBD2	few	CASPGTSGSAYNEQFF	TGTGCCAGCCCCGGGACTAGCGGGAGCGCCTACAATGAGCAGTTCTTC
TRBJ2-5	TRBV11-3	TRBD1	.	CASGTSGQGARETQYF	TGTGCCAGCGGTACTTCGGGGCAGGGGGCGAGGGAGACCCAGTACTTC
TRBJ2-7	TRBV1	.	.	CTTQTGGNYEQYF	TGCACCACCCAGACAGGGGGTAACTACGAGCAGTACTTC
TRBJ1-2	TRBV7-8	.	.	CASSLNRADGYTF	TGTGCCAGCAGCTTAAACAGGGCTGATGGCTACACCTTC
TRBJ1-1	TRBV15	.	.	CATSRDQGPGTEAFF	TGTGCCACCAGCAGAGATCAGGGGCCGGGGACTGAAGCTTTCTTT
TRBJ2-1	TRBV7-3	TRBD2	.	CASSPGGYNEQFF	TGTGCCAGCAGCCCCGGGGGGTACAATGAGCAGTTCTTC
TRBJ2-2	TRBV7-2	.	few	CASSPMGQGWAGELFF	TGTGCCAGCAGTCCGATGGGGCAGGGCTGGGCCGGGGAGCTGTTTTTT
TRBJ2-1	TRBV11-1	TRBD1	once	CASSRTGNYNEQFF	TGTGCCAGCAGCCGGACAGGGAACTACAATGAGCAGTTCTTC
TRBJ2-5	TRBV27	.	.	CASRPGLLKETQYF	TGTGCCAGCCGCCCGGGACTCCTAAAAGAGACCCAGTACTTC
TRBJ2-7	TRBV28	.	.	CASSFPTRTSTQGGYEQYF	TGTGCCAGCAGTTTCCCGACCAGGACATCGACTCAGGGGGGATACGAGCAGTACTTC
TRBJ2-7	TRBV6-6	TRBD1	.	CATRDRGFPYEQYF	TGTGCCACTAGGGACAGGGGGTTCCCCTACGAGCAGTACTTC
TRBJ2-7	TRBV4-2	TRBD1	once	CASSHHSGTGGNRYEQYF	TGTGCCAGCAGCCACCACTCCGGGACAGGGGGCAATAGGTACGAGCAGTACTTC
TRBJ1-2	TRBV28	.	.	CASTRGGATYYGYTF	TGTGCCAGCACCCGGGGGGGGGCAACTTACTATGGCTACACCTTC
TRBJ2-2	TRBV28	.	.	CASTLPGVGGGELFF	TGTGCCAGCACCCTACCCGGCGTCGGGGGCGGGGAGCTGTTTTTT
TRBJ1-5	TRBV6-1	.	.	CASSESRDILGLSQHF	TGTGCCAGCAGTGAGTCCCGGGACATTCTCGGGTTGTCCCAGCATTTT
TRBJ2-3	TRBV11-2	TRBD2	.	CASSSPTSGRDSTDTQYF	TGTGCCAGCAGCTCGCCCACTAGCGGGAGGGATAGCACAGATACGCAGTATTTT
TRBJ2-5	TRBV5-6	TRBD1	.	CASSATGEETQYF	TGTGCCAGCAGCGCGACAGGGGAAGAGACCCAGTACTTC
TRBJ1-2	TRBV4-3	.	once	CASSQDLQGGHGYTF	TGCGCCAGCAGCCAAGACTTGCAGGGAGGACATGGCTACACCTTC
TRBJ2-4	TRBV4-3	.	.	CASSQVIGAGAKNIQYF	TGCGCCAGCAGCCAAGTGATAGGGGCCGGGGCCAAAAACATTCAGTACTTC
TRBJ2-3	TRBV5-1	.	.	CASSLFFRGLADTQYF	TGCGCCAGCAGCTTGTTCTTTCGGGGTTTGGCAGATACGCAGTATTTT
TRBJ2-1	TRBV4-3	TRBD2	.	CASSQPTSGERRNEQFF	TGCGCCAGCAGCCAACCTACTAGCGGGGAACGACGGAATGAGCAGTTCTTC
TRBJ2-7	TRBV9	TRBD1	.	CASSQGWGTAVYEQYF	TGTGCCAGCAGCCAGGGGTGGGGGACAGCAGTCTACGAGCAGTACTTC
TRBJ2-3	TRBV4-1	.	few	CASSQVNLVSTDTQYF	TGCGCCAGCAGCCAAGTAAACTTAGTTAGCACAGATACGCAGTATTTT
TRBJ2-2	TRBV7-7	TRBD1	.	CASSARPDRGTGELFF	TGTGCCAGCAGCGCCCGCCCGGACAGGGGCACCGGGGAGCTGTTTTTT